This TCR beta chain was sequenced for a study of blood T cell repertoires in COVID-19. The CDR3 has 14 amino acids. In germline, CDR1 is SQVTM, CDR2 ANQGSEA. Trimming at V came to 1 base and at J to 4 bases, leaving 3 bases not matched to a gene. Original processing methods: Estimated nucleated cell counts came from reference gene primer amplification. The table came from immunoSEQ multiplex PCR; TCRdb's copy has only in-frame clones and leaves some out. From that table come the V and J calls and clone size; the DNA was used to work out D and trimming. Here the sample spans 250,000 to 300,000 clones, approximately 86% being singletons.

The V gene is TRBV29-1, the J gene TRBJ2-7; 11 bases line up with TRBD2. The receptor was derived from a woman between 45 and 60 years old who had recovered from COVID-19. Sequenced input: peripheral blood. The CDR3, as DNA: TGCAGCGTTGAAGTGGCTAGCGGGGGGTACGAGCAGTACTTC. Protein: CSVEVASGGYEQYF.